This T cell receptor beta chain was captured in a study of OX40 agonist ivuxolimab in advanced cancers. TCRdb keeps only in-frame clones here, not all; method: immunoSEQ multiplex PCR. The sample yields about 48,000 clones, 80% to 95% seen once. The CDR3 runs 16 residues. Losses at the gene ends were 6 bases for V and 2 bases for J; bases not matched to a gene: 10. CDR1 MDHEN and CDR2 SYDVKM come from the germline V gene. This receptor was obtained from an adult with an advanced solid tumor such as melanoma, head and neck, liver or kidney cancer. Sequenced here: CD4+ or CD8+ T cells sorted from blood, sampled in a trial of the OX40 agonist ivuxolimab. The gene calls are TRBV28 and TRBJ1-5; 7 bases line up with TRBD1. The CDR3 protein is CASSLNQGVGNQPQHF. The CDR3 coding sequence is TGTGCCAGCAGCCTGAACCAGGGGGTTGGCAATCAGCCCCAGCATTTT. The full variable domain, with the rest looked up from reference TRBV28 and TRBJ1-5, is DVKVTQSSRYLVKRTGEKVFLECVQDMDHENMFWYRQDPGLGLRLIYFSYDVKMKEKGDIPEGYSVSREKKERFSLILESASTNQTSMYLCASSLNQGVGNQPQHFGDGTRLSIL.